This TCR beta chain was observed in a study of T-cell memory formation after mild COVID-19. Study-wide results and limits: Pre-infection memory carried some responding clones, suggesting that cross-reactive memory joined.

The ends were cut back, 5 bases at V and 1 base at J, with 14 bases in the middle. CDR1 is MNHEY, CDR2 SVGAGI, per germline. The CDR3 is 15 amino acids. This clonotype showed up just a few times. Its antigen remains unknown. MiXCR, run by TCRdb on the 5' RACE reads, gives a single entry per CDR3 protein. The data hold just over 350,000 distinct CDR3 sequences, with around an eighth observed a single time. The V and J genes are TRBV6-5 and TRBJ2-5; TRBD1 might be the D (6 bases). Sequencing was carried out using PBMCs or a T cell subset sorted from them (not recorded which). This receptor was taken from a young man who had mild COVID-19 (a few samples of this study predate the infection). Cell type and time point are not known. CDR3 amino acids: CASSPGTYFQETQYF. The DNA of the CDR3 is TGTGCCAGCAGTCCCGGGACATACTTCCAAGAGACCCAGTACTTC.